The next 16 T cell receptor beta chains were all read from a single sample in a study of T cell changes during pregnancy in multiple sclerosis. Some clones are missing from TCRdb's copy, which holds only in-frame ones; the method was immunoSEQ multiplex PCR. The sample consists of 35,000 to 55,000 clones, around 92% of them appearing once. The sample was peripheral blood. The source of these receptors is a female donor with multiple sclerosis, enrolled in a pregnancy study.

The V call is TRBV7-6, the J call TRBJ1-1; no reliable D call. From germline, CDR1 is SGHVS and CDR2 FNYEAQ. The CDR3 runs to 14 residues. Trimming left V 0 bases short and J 3 bases short, with 8 bases between. CDR3 amino acids: CASSLAGRDTEAFF. The CDR3 DNA reads TGTGCCAGCAGCTTAGCGGGAAGGGACACTGAAGCTTTCTTT.

The chain links TRBV5-1 to TRBJ2-2; 10 bases line up with TRBD2. Germline V gene lookup returns CDR1 SGHRS and CDR2 YFSETQ. This CDR3 region has 17 residues. V trimming: 0 bases; J trimming: 4 bases; junction bases outside the gene matches: 6. CDR3 DNA sequence: TGCGCCAGCAGCTTGGGGCTAGCGGGAGTTGGCACCGGGGAGCTGTTTTTT. It codes for CASSLGLAGVGTGELFF.

V is TRBV5-6 and J is TRBJ2-7; D call uncertain. CDR1 is SGHDT, CDR2 YYEEEE, per germline. Between the trimmed V and J ends, which lost 7 bases and 2 bases, there was a span of 13 bases. This CDR3 is 13 amino acids long. The chain's CDR3 is CASPGPGPYEQYF. The CDR3 coding sequence is TGTGCCAGCCCCGGTCCGGGTCCCTACGAGCAGTACTTC. Together with reference TRBV5-6 and TRBJ2-7, the CDR3 gives the full variable domain: DAGVTQSPTHLIKTRGQQVTLRCSPKSGHDTVSWYQQALGQGPQFIFQYYEEEERQRGNFPDRFSGHQFPNYSSELNVNALLLGDSALYLCASPGPGPYEQYFGPGTRLTVT.

The J gene is TRBJ2-7, the V gene TRBV28; 8 bases fit TRBD2. V gave up 6 bases and J gave up 0 bases; unmatched junction bases: 7. Germline loops: CDR1 MDHEN, CDR2 SYDVKM. The CDR3 spans 15 residues. The CDR3 is CASRSSGTSSYEQYF. In DNA form, the CDR3 reads TGTGCCAGCAGGAGTAGCGGGACGAGCTCCTACGAGCAGTACTTC.

The chain uses TRBV10-3 and TRBJ2-3, with TRBD1 as a possible D gene (6 bases). The germline CDR1 and CDR2 sequences are ENHRY and SYGVKD. V was trimmed by 2 bases and J by 4 bases, leaving 7 bases between them. This CDR3 spans 13 amino acids. The CDR3 region is CAISEGQPDTQYF. For the CDR3, the DNA is TGTGCCATCAGTGAGGGACAGCCAGATACGCAGTATTTT.

This clone was picked up one time. This chain uses TRBV27 with TRBJ2-1; unclear D gene. The CDR3 covers 14 residues. V lost 2 bases and J lost 7, with 12 bases in between. The germline gives CDR1 MNHEY, CDR2 SMNVEV (reference sequence). CDR3 coding DNA: TGTGCCAGCAGTTTACACAACGTACTGAATGAGCAGTTCTTC. As protein: CASSLHNVLNEQFF.

This chain uses TRBV7-6 with TRBJ1-4; 7 bases match TRBD1. Unmatched junction bases numbered 3, after V lost 3 bases and J lost 8 bases. The CDR3 consists of 13 residues. Germline-derived CDR1 and CDR2 are SGHVS and FNYEAQ. CDR3 residues: CASSFRGREKLFF. CDR3 DNA sequence: TGTGCCAGCAGCTTTAGGGGGCGCGAAAAACTGTTTTTT.

The chain recombines TRBV19 with TRBJ2-4, with 10 positions matching TRBD1. V was pared by 3 bases and J by 9 bases, with 5 bases of the junction left unmatched. This CDR3 is built from 14 residues. CDR1 and CDR2 from the germline V gene are LNHDA and SQIVND (reference sequence). CDR3 sequence (DNA): TGTGCCAGTAGTATCCTTGGACAGGGGGGCATTCAGTACTTC. Translated, it gives CASSILGQGGIQYF.

The chain uses TRBV7-2 and TRBJ1-1; D is unresolved. Germline CDR1 SGHTA, CDR2 FQGNSA. This CDR3 region has 12 residues. V was trimmed by 3 bases and J by 11 bases, leaving 13 bases between them. The CDR3 region is CASSFPGTGAFF. CDR3 DNA sequence: TGTGCCAGCAGCTTTCCGGGTACGGGGGCTTTCTTT.

The chain has TRBV11-1 and TRBJ2-5, with D uncertain. V gave up 9 bases and J gave up 3 bases, with 11 bases separating them. The CDR3 runs to 12 residues. Germline V gives CDR1 SGHAT, CDR2 FQDESV (reference sequence). The CDR3 protein is CASGLRKETQYF. CDR3 nucleotides: TGTGCCAGTGGGCTGAGAAAAGAGACCCAGTACTTC.

This sequence joins TRBV19 and TRBJ1-5, with D perhaps matching TRBD1 (6 bases). The CDR3 consists of 15 residues. V was shortened by 6 bases and J by 0 bases, with 12 bases between the two germline ends. Germline V gene lookup returns CDR1 LNHDA and CDR2 SQIVND (reference sequence). Here the CDR3 DNA reads TGTGCCAGTAGGTCGAGGGGGATTAGCAATCAGCCCCAGCATTTT. Residues: CASRSRGISNQPQHF. Variable domain in full (rest from reference TRBV19 and TRBJ1-5): DGGITQSPKYLFRKEGQNVTLSCEQNLNHDAMYWYRQDPGQGLRLIYYSQIVNDFQKGDIAEGYSVSREKKESFPLTVTSAQKNPTAFYLCASRSRGISNQPQHFGDGTRLSIL.

The CDR3 region is CASSSAGGGETQYF. CDR3 DNA sequence: TGTGCCAGCAGTTCAGCGGGAGGTGGCGAGACCCAGTACTTC. The chain couples TRBV7-2 to TRBJ2-5; the match to TRBD2 covers 9 bases. This CDR3 is built from 14 residues. Germline assignment: CDR1 SGHTA and CDR2 FQGNSA. V was clipped by 6 bases and J by 5 bases; unmatched bases: 7.

The chain couples TRBV7-3 to TRBJ2-2, with 10 bases lining up with TRBD1. The germline gives CDR1 SGHTA, CDR2 FQGTGA. The ends lost 3 bases at V and 3 bases at J; junction bases unmatched: 10. The CDR3 sequence is 18 residues long. The CDR3 here is CASSLVWTGGRHTGELFF. CDR3 bases: TGTGCCAGCAGCTTGGTCTGGACAGGGGGTCGGCACACCGGGGAGCTGTTTTTT.

V and J are TRBV29-1 and TRBJ2-7; TRBD2 matches 9 bases. The ends lost 6 bases at V and 3 bases at J; junction bases unmatched: 6. Germline lookup yields CDR1 SQVTM and CDR2 ANQGSEA. This CDR3 spans 13 amino acids. In nucleotides, the CDR3 is TGCAGCGTCTGCCCTAGCGGGAACTACGAGCAGTACTTC. Protein: CSVCPSGNYEQYF.

The chain joins TRBV28 to TRBJ1-5; 11 nucleotides agree with TRBD1. Trimming at V came to 3 bases and at J to 6 bases, leaving 1 base not matched to a gene. Germline V gene sequence: CDR1 MDHEN, CDR2 SYDVKM. The CDR3 spans 14 residues. CDR3 DNA sequence: TGTGCCAGCAGTTTGGGGACAGGGGGTCAGCCCCAGCATTTT. Encoded protein: CASSLGTGGQPQHF.

The CDR3 sequence is CASSIPHGGGNQPQHF. The CDR3 DNA reads TGTGCCAGTAGTATCCCCCATGGGGGAGGCAATCAGCCCCAGCATTTT. J is TRBJ1-5 and V is TRBV19; a possible D gene is TRBD1 (5 bases). This CDR3 comprises 16 residues. Germline V lookup: CDR1 LNHDA, CDR2 SQIVND (reference sequence). V was pared by 3 bases and J by 2 bases, with 14 bases between.